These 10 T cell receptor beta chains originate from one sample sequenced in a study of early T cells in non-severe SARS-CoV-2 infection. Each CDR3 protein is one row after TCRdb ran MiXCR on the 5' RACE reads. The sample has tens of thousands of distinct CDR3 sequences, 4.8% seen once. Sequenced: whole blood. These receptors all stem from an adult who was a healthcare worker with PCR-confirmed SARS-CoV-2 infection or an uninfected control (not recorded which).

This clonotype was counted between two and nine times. In DNA form, the CDR3 reads TGCAGCGTTGAATATCCTTTCGGACGGGTGAACACTGAAGCTTTCTTT. Amino acids: CSVEYPFGRVNTEAFF. The J gene is TRBJ1-1, the V gene TRBV29-1; D gene ambiguous. The V end was cut by 2 bases, the J end by 0 bases, with 16 bases between. The CDR3 consists of 16 residues. Germline V gives CDR1 SQVTM, CDR2 ANQGSEA.

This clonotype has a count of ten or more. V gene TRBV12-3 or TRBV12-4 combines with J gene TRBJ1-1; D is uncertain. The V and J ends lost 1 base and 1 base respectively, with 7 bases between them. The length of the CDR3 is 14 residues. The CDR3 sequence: CASSLGRQNTEAFF. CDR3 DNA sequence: TGTGCCAGCAGTTTAGGCAGACAGAACACTGAAGCTTTCTTT.

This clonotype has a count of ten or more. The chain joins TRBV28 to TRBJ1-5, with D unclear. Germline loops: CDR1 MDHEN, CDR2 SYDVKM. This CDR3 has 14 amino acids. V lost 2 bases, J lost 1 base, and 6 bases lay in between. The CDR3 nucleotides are TGTGCCAGCAGTTTAATAGGGAGCAATCAGCCCCAGCATTTT. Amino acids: CASSLIGSNQPQHF.

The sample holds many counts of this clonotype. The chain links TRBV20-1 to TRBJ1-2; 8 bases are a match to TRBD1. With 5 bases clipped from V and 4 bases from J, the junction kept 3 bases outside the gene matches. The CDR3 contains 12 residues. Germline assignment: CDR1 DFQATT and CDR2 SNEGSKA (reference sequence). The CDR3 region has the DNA TGCAGTGCTCGACAGGGGTTCTATGGCTACACCTTC. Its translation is CSARQGFYGYTF.

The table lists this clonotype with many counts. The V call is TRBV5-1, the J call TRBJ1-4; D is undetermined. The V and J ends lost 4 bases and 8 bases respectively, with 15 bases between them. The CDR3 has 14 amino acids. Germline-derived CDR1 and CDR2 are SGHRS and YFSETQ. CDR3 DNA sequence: TGCGCCAGCAGCATGATGGAGATGACCGAAAAACTGTTTTTT. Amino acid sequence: CASSMMEMTEKLFF.

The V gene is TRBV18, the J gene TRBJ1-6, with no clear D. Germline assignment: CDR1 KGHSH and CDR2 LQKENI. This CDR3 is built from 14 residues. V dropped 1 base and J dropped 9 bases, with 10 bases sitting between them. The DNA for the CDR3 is TGTGCCAGCTCACCACAGGAGTTAGGTTCACCCCTCCACTTT. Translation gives CASSPQELGSPLHF.

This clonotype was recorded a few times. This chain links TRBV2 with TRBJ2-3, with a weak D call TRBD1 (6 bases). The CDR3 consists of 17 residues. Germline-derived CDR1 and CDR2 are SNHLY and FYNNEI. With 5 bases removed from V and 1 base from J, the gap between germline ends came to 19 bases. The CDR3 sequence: CASSLGPQGTRTDTQYF. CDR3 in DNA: TGTGCCAGCAGTCTCGGCCCACAGGGTACCCGCACAGATACGCAGTATTTT.

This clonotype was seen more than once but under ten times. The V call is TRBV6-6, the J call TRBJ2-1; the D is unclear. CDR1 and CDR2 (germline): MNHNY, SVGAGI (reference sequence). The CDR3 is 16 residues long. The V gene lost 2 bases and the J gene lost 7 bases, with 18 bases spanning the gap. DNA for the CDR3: TGTGCCAGCAGTTACCCCCCCGTCCTTGGGGATAATGAGCAGTTCTTC. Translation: CASSYPPVLGDNEQFF.

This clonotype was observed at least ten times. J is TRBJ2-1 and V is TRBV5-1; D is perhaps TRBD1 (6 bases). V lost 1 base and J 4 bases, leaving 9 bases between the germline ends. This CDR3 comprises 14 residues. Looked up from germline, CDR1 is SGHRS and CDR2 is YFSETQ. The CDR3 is CASSLNRGYNEQFF. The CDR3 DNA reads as TGCGCCAGCAGCTTGAATAGGGGGTACAATGAGCAGTTCTTC.

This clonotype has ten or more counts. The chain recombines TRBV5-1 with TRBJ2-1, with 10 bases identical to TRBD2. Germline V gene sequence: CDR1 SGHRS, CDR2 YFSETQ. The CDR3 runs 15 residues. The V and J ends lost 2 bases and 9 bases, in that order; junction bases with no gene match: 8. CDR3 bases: TGCGCCAGCAGCTTTGGGCTAGCGGGAGAATCTGAGCAGTTCTTC. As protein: CASSFGLAGESEQFF.